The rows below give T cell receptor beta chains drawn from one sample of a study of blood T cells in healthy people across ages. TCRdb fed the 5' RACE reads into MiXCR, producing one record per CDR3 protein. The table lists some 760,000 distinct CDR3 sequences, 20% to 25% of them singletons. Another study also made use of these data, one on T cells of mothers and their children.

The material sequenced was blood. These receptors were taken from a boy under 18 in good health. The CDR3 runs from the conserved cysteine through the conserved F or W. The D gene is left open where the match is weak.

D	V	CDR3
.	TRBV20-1	CSAPFPETQYF
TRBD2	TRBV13	CASSLEAGGLVEQFF
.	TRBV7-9	CASSSTPRGNQQYF
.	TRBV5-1	CASSLDPGNTEAFF
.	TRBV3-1	CASSQANTGELFF
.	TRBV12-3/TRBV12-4	CASRRLGGYTF
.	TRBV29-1	CSVQKEGSFYGHTF
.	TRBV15	CATSRRGNWANVLTF
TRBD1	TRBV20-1	CSARDHRGLTPYEQYF
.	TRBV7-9	CASSPTPRNEQFF
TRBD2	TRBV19	CASRIGGGSYNEQFF
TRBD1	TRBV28	CASSLLFSAGQGSGANVLTF
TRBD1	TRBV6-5	CASSTTGVQPQHF
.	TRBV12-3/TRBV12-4	CASSTSGAGANVLTF
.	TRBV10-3	CAIKGEGGSLYEQYF
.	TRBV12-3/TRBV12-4	CANSLGIPGANVLTF
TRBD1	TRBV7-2	CASSLRQGWVETQYF
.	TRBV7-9	CASSRADSSYEQYF
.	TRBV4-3	CASSQGGRDNEQFF
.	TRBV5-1	CASSWNRDTPRGEQYF
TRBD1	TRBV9	CASSIGTDYNEQFF
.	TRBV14	CASSAEISYEQYF
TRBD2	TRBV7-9	CASSFGLGDYNEQFF
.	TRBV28	CASSFRSTDTQYF
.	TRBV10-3	CAISENSGSLAKNIQYF
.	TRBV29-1	CSVARGGEQETQYF
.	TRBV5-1	CASSLISGGADGKDF
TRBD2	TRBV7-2	CASSKTSETDRSDTQYF
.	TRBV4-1	CASSQISAGKEADTQYF
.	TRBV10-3	CAISDSGGNNEKLFF
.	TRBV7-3	CASSLTPHGETQYF
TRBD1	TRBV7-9	CASSSQTGGNTGELFF
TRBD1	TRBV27	CASSGQGSAYEQYF
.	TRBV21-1	CASSMIRETQYF
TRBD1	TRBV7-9	CASSSTFGQGGTDTQYF
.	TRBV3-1	CASSQEARGSNQPQHF
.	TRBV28	CASTKGDIYGYTF
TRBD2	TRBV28	CASSGSMPGLAGIYEQYF
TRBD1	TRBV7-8	CASSLAGTGMLAEAFF
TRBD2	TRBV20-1	CSARPAGSTDTQYF
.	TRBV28	CASSLLLSGELFF
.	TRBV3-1	CASSQDNSPYEQYF
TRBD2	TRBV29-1	CSVEVETSGEYEQYF
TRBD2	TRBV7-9	CASSLGTSGGGDTQYF
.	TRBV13	CASSLRQQETRYF
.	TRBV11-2	CASSPFAWRATLVGELFF
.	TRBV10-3	CAISEGRELFF
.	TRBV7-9	CASSLADNYGYTF
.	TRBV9	CASSVADEQFF
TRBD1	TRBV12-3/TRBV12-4	CASSPPEGASNQPQHF
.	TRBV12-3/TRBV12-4	CASRPDEGNEQFF
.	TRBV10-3	CAISTQVEQYF
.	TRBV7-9	CASSLPGIDSPLHF
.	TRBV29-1	CSVEEVYYGYTF
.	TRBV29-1	CSVEDGHEQFF
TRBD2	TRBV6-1	CASSRVLETSEKETQYF
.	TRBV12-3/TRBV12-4	CASSPQVTSYEQYF
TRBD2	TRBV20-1	CSARSSSSGGYEQYF
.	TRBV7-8	CASSYTAYYEQYF